The TCR beta chain described here comes from a study of CD8+ T cells in alopecia areata. About the study: Treated patients were dosed with oral tofacitinib, taking 5 to 10 mg twice daily. General study points: Among the cells sequenced in scalp samples are also the resident alphabeta T cells of normal skin. Many expanded lesional clones stayed in scalp and blood while on tofacitinib. In scalp, tofacitinib significantly decreased clonality and expanded CD8+ clones among the top 100.

Documented treatment: oral pan-JAK inhibitor, 5-10 mg twice daily. With 1 base removed from V and 5 bases from J, the gap between germline ends came to 17 bases. This CDR3 comprises 17 residues. The germline V gene has CDR1 MGHRA and CDR2 YSYEKL. A note on this clone: Its antigen remains unidentified.

cDNA prepared by RNA extraction and subsequent reverse transcription served as the template for sequencing. Method: immunoSEQ multiplex PCR; TCRdb's copy keeps in-frame clones and lacks some. Among 120,000 to 150,000 clones listed, approximately 80% were seen once. The source material was CD8+ T cells sorted from blood, sampled at week 4, from a patient treated with tofacitinib. The chain couples TRBV4-1 to TRBJ1-4; D may be TRBD1 (5 bases). The receptor's source is a human donor with alopecia areata. The CDR3 here is CASSQGVAGTRNEKLFF. In nucleotides, the CDR3 is TGCGCCAGCAGCCAAGGGGTGGCCGGGACGAGGAATGAAAAACTGTTTTTT.